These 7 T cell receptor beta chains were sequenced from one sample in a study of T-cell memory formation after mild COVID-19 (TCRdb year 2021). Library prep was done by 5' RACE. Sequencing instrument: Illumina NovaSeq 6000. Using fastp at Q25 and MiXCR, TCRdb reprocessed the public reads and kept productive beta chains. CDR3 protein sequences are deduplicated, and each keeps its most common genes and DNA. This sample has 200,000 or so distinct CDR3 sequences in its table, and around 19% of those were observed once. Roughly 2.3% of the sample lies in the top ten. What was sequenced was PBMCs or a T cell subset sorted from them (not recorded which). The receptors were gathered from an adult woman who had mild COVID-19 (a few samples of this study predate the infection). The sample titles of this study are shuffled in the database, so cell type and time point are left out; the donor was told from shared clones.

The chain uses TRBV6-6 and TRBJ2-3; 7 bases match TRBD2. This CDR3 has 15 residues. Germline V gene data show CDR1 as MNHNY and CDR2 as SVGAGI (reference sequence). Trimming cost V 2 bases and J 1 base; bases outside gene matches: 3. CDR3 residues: CASSYERGRTDTQYF. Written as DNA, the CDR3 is TGTGCCAGCAGTTACGAGCGGGGTCGCACAGATACGCAGTATTTT.

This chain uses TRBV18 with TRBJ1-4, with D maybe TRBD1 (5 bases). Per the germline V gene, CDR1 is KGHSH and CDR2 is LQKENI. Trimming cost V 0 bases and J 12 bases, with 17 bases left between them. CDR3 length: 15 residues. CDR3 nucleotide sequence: TGTGCCAGCTCACCACCGTACCAGGGTACCGGGGAACTGTTTTTT. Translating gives CASSPPYQGTGELFF.

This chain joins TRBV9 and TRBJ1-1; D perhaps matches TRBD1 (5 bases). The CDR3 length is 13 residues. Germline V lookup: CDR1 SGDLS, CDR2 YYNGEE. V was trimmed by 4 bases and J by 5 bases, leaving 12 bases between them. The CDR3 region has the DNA TGTGCCAGCAGCCCGCCCGGGGGGACTGAAGCTTTCTTT. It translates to CASSPPGGTEAFF.

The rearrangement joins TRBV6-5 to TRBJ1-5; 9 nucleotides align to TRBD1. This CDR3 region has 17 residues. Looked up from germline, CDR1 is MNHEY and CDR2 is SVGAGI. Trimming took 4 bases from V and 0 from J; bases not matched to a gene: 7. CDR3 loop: CASSSDRGGYSNQPQHF. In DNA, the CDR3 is TGTGCCAGCAGTTCGGACAGGGGCGGGTATAGCAATCAGCCCCAGCATTTT.

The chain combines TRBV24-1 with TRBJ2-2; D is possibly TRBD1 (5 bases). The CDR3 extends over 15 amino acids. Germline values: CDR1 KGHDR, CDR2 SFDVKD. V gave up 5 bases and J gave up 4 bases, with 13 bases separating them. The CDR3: CATSATRQTTGELFF. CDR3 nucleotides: TGTGCCACCAGTGCCACCCGACAGACCACCGGGGAGCTGTTTTTT.

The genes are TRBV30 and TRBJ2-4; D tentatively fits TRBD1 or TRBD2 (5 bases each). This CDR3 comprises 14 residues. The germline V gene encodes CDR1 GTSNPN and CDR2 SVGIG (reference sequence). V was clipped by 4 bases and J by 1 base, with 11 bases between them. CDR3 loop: CAWNLGVAKNIQYF. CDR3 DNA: TGTGCCTGGAATTTGGGGGTGGCCAAAAACATTCAGTACTTC.

CDR3 bases: TGTGCCAGCAGTTTTTACGGGGGATCGGGCACAGATACGCAGTATTTT. This encodes CASSFYGGSGTDTQYF. The chain recombines TRBV12-3 or TRBV12-4 with TRBJ2-3; weak D call: TRBD2 (6 bases). V was cut by 3 bases and J by 1 base, with 14 bases left in between. The CDR3 covers 16 residues.